This T cell receptor beta chain was sequenced during a study of OX40 agonist ivuxolimab in advanced cancers. Study details: Participants, 82.7% male, averaged approximately 65 years of age, ranging from about 23 to 90.

Overall study results and limits: At 0.1 to 3.0 mg/kg and by week 6, clonal expansion occurred in CD4+ and CD8+ blood T cells. Expanded clones were, on average, more numerous in CD8+ T cells than in CD4+.

This clone was recorded a few times. The antigen is unknown. Patients were excluded for autoimmune disease history or systemic immunosuppression. The assay was immunoSEQ multiplex PCR, and TCRdb's table has in-frame clones only and misses some. The sample has approximately 82,000 clones, almost 85% seen once. The CDR3 is 14 residues long. Germline V gene sequence: CDR1 SGHAT, CDR2 FQNNGV. The V end lost 5 bases, the J end lost 4 bases, and 14 bases lay between the germline ends. The chain combines TRBV11-2 with TRBJ1-2; D is unclear. The sequence derives from an adult with an advanced solid tumor such as melanoma, head and neck, liver or kidney cancer. This material consisted of CD4+ or CD8+ T cells sorted from blood, taken in a trial of the OX40 agonist ivuxolimab. CDR3 nucleotides: TGTGCCAGCAGCAGTTTGAGGTTTTCCTATGGCTACACCTTC. Translating gives CASSSLRFSYGYTF. The variable domain in full, completed from reference TRBV11-2 and TRBJ1-2, reads EAGVAQSPRYKIIEKRQSVAFWCNPISGHATLYWYQQILGQGPKLLIQFQNNGVVDDSQLPKDRFSAERLKGVDSTLKIQPAKLEDSAVYLCASSSLRFSYGYTFGSGTRLTVV.